What follows describes a single T cell receptor (beta chain). These data originate in a study of blood T cell repertoires in COVID-19. Study-level information: From the United States, Italy and Spain came samples of acute and convalescent COVID-19. From T cells, B-cell-depleted T cells, or PBMCs came the material, which was cDNA or gDNA.

Authors' data handling: Amplifying reference gene primers gave estimates of nucleated cell counts. Assay used: immunoSEQ multiplex PCR; TCRdb lists only in-frame clones, some missing. V and J calls and clone size come straight from that table; D and trimming were deduced from the DNA. Here the sample spans around 200,000 clones, roughly four fifths being singletons. Germline values: CDR1 MDHEN, CDR2 SYDVKM. The CDR3 consists of 15 residues. Trimming at V came to 5 bases and at J to 6 bases, leaving 8 bases not matched to a gene. This receptor was identified in a man aged 50-59 years with active or convalescent COVID-19. What was sequenced was peripheral blood. This rearrangement joins TRBV28 to TRBJ2-1, with 9 bases fitting TRBD1. CDR3 nucleotide sequence: TGTGCCAGCAGTAACCCGGGACAGGGCACCAATGAGCAGTTCTTC. Amino acid sequence: CASSNPGQGTNEQFF.